This TCR beta chain comes out of a study of T cell changes during pregnancy in multiple sclerosis. The CDR3 covers 14 residues. V lost 4 bases, J lost 6 bases, and 9 bases stayed unmatched. Germline CDR1 MGHRA, CDR2 YSYEKL. Sequencing was performed with immunoSEQ multiplex PCR; in TCRdb, only in-frame clones are kept and a portion is missing. Of about 38,000 clones detected, around 90% appear once; the ten largest clones hold over 10%. In regard to this clone: Different DNA sequences within this sample yield the same CDR3.

The chain joins TRBV4-1 to TRBJ2-7, with 7 bases identical to TRBD2. The sample was CD8+ T cells from peripheral blood mononuclear cells, taken after pregnancy. This sequence originates from a female donor with multiple sclerosis, enrolled in a pregnancy study. CDR3 residues: CASSPTGEGSEQYF. CDR3 sequence (DNA): TGCGCCAGCAGCCCCACCGGGGAGGGTTCCGAGCAGTACTTC.